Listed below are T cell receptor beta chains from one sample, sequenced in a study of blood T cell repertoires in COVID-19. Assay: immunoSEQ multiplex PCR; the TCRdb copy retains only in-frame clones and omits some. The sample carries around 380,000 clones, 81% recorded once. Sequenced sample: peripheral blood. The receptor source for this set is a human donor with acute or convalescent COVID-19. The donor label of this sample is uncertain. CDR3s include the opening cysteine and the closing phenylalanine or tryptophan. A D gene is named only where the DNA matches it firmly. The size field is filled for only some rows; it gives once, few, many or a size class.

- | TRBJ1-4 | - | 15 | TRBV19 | TGTGCCAGTAGTGGGCGCTTTGCAACTAATGAAAAACTGTTTTTT | CASSGRFATNEKLFF
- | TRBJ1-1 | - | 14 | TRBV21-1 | TGTGCCAGCAGCAAAACGAGTAAGTCTACTGAAGCTTTCTTT | CASSKTSKSTEAFF
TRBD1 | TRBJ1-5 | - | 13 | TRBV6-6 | TGTGCCAGCACGAAAGGGGGCTATCAGCCCCAGCATTTT | CASTKGGYQPQHF
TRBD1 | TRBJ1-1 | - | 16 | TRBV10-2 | TGCGCCAGCAACACAGGGGAGAAGGGTGGGGGAGAGGGAGCTTTCTTT | CASNTGEKGGGEGAFF
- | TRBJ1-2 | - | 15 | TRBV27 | TGTGCCAGCAGTCAACCAGGGCAAGCTAACTATGGCTACACCTTC | CASSQPGQANYGYTF
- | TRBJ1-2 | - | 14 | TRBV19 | TGTGCCAGTAGGCGGACAGCCCCTAACTATGGCTACACCTTC | CASRRTAPNYGYTF
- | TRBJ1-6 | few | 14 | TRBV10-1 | TGCGCCAGCAGCGCTGGACAGATGAATTCACCCCTCCACTTT | CASSAGQMNSPLHF
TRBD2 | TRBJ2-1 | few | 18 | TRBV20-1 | TGCAGTGCTAGTGGGGGCTTTGGAGGTGCGGGAGGGTACAATGAGCAGTTCTTC | CSASGGFGGAGGYNEQFF
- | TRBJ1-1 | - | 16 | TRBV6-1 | TGTGCCAGCAGTGAAGGGTTACTGGGCTCCAACACTGAAGCTTTCTTT | CASSEGLLGSNTEAFF
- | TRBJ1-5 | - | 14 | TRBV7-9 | TGTGCCAGCAGCGGACAGAATAGCAATCAGCCCCAGCATTTT | CASSGQNSNQPQHF
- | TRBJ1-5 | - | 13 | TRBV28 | TGTGCCAGCAGTTTGGCGAGCGGTCAGCCCCAGCATTTT | CASSLASGQPQHF
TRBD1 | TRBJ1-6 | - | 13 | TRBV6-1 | TGTGCCAGCAGAACGACAGGGAGTTCACCCCTCCACTTT | CASRTTGSSPLHF
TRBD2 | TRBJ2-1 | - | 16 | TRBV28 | TGTGCCAGCGTGACTAGCGGGGGAAGCTCCTACAATGAGCAGTTCTTC | CASVTSGGSSYNEQFF
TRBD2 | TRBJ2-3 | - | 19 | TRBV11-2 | TGTGCCAGCAGCTTAGATCCCCGGACTAGCGGGGGGAACACAGATACGCAGTATTTT | CASSLDPRTSGGNTDTQYF
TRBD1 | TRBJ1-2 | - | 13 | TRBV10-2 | TGCGCCAGCAACACAGGGGGCAACTATGGCTACACCTTC | CASNTGGNYGYTF
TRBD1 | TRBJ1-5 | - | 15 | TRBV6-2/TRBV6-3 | TGTGCCAGCAGTCGACAGGGGATGAGCAATCAGCCCCAGCATTTT | CASSRQGMSNQPQHF
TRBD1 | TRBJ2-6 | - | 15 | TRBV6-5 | TGTGCCAGCAGGGACAGGGATTCTGGGGCCAACGTCCTGACTTTC | CASRDRDSGANVLTF
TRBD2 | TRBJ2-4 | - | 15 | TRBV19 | TGTGCCAGTAGTAGGGGACTAGCGGGGGGAAACATTCAGTACTTC | CASSRGLAGGNIQYF
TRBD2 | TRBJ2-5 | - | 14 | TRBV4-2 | TGTGCCAGCAGCCAAGGGATAGCGGGAGAGACCCAGTACTTC | CASSQGIAGETQYF
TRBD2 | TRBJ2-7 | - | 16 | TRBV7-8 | TGTGCCAGCAGCCCAGCGGGGGGGGTTCCCTACTACGAGCAGTACTTC | CASSPAGGVPYYEQYF
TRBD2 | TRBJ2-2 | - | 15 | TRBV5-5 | TGTGCCAGCAGCCCAGCGGGGGGTAACACCGGGGAGCTGTTTTTT | CASSPAGGNTGELFF
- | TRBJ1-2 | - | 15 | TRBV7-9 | TGTGCCAGCAGCTTCATGCCAATTCGGGGCTATGGCTACACCTTC | CASSFMPIRGYGYTF
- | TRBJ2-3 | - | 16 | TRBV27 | TGTGCCAGCAGTATCCGGACCCGGGGGAGGACAGATACGCAGTATTTT | CASSIRTRGRTDTQYF
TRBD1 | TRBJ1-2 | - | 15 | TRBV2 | TGTGCCAGCAGCAGACAGGGGATAATGAACTATGGCTACACCTTC | CASSRQGIMNYGYTF
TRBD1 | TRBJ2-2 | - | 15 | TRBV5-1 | TGCGCCAGCAGCTTGTGGACAGGGAACACCGGGGAGCTGTTTTTT | CASSLWTGNTGELFF
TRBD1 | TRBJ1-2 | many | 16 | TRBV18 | TGTGCCAGCTCCCCACCCGGGACAGGGGGGAAGTATGGCTACACCTTC | CASSPPGTGGKYGYTF
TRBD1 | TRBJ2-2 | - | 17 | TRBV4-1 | TGCGCCAGCAGCCAATTACCGGGACAGGGGCGGAACGGGGAGCTGTTTTTT | CASSQLPGQGRNGELFF
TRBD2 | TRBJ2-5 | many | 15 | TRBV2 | TGTGCCAGCAGCAAAGAGCGGGGCTTTCAAGAGACCCAGTACTTC | CASSKERGFQETQYF
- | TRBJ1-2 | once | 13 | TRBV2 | TGTGCCAGCAGTGTACAGGGTCTCTATGGCTACACCTTC | CASSVQGLYGYTF
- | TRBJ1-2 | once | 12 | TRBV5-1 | TGCGCCAGCAGCTTGGACGGGTATGGCTACACCTTC | CASSLDGYGYTF
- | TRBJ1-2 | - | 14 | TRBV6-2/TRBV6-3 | TGTGCCAGCAGTTACTACCGGGGGTCTGGCGGCTACACCTTC | CASSYYRGSGGYTF
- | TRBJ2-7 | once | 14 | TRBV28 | TGTGCCAGCATCCGGGGGGCAGGGGTCTACGAGCAGTACTTC | CASIRGAGVYEQYF